This TCR beta chain was recorded in a study of blood T cell repertoires in COVID-19. Study at large: Donors in the United States, Italy and Spain gave samples during acute or convalescent COVID-19. From T cells, B-cell-depleted T cells, or PBMCs came the material, which was cDNA or gDNA.

Original processing methods: For nucleated cells, counts were estimated from reference gene primer amplification. Sequencing used immunoSEQ multiplex PCR; TCRdb keeps in-frame clones, though not all of them. That table gives V, J and clone size, and the DNA gave D and trimming. The table has about 26,000 clones, 75% to 90% seen once; the top ten hold less than 8.5%. The CDR3 totals 13 residues. Germline loops: CDR1 MNHNY, CDR2 SVGAGI (reference sequence). V dropped 0 bases and J dropped 5 bases, with 7 bases sitting between them. Sequenced sample: peripheral blood. The receptor was isolated from a human donor in a cohort sampled during active COVID-19. The chain carries TRBV6-6 and TRBJ1-1; D unresolved. The CDR3 reads CASSYSETTEAFF. The CDR3 nucleotides read TGTGCCAGCAGTTACTCCGAGACTACTGAAGCTTTCTTT.